This TCR beta chain was sequenced during a study of shared clonotypes between healthy human individuals. Study summary: Per-donor plates numbered three CD4 naive, three CD4 memory, two CD8 naive and one CD8 memory.

Sequenced by immunoSEQ multiplex PCR; TCRdb stores in-frame clones only, minus some. Counted here are roughly 2.6 million clones, approximately 94% occurring once; the ten biggest clones make up more than 0.12%. The CDR3 has 12 amino acids. V was clipped by 5 bases and J by 6 bases, with 8 bases between them. CDR1 LNHDA and CDR2 SQIVND come from the germline V gene (reference sequence). Sequencing was done on a sample of naive CD4+ T cells sorted from blood. Documented subset: CD45RA+ positively selected. V gene TRBV19 combines with J gene TRBJ1-5, with D unresolved. The sequence was obtained from a man aged 18 to 29 in good health. CDR3 DNA sequence: TGTGCCAGTAGTCGTTCGGGTCAGCCCCAGCATTTT. It specifies CASSRSGQPQHF.